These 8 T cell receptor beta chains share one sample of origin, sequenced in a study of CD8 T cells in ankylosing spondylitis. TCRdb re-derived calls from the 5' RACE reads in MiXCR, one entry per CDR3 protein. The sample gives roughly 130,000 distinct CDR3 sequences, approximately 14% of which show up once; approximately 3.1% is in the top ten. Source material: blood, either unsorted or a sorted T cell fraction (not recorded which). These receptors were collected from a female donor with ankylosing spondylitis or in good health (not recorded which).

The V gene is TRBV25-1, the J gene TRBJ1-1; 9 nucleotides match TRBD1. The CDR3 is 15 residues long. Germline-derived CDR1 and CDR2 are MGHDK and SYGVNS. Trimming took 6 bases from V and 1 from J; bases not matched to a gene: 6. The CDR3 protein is CASRMTGGRNTEAFF. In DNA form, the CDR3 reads TGTGCCAGCAGGATGACAGGGGGGCGGAACACTGAAGCTTTCTTT.

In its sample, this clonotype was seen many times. The CDR3 sequence is CSARDRNTF. Written as DNA, the CDR3 is TGCAGTGCTAGGGACAGGAACACCTTC. The chain has TRBV20-1 and TRBJ1-2, with TRBD1 matching over 7 bases. Germline V gene data show CDR1 as DFQATT and CDR2 as SNEGSKA (reference sequence). This CDR3 is built from 9 residues. V gave up 3 bases and J gave up 12 bases; unmatched junction bases: 1.

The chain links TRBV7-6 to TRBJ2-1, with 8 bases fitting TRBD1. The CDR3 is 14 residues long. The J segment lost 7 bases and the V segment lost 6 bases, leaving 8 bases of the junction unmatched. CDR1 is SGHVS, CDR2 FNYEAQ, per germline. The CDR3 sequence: CASSLQTGGNEQFF. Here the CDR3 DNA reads TGTGCCAGCAGTCTTCAAACAGGGGGTAATGAGCAGTTCTTC.

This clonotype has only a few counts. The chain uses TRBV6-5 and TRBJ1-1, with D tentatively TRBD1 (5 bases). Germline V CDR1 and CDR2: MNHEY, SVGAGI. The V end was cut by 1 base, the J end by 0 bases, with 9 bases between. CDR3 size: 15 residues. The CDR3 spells CASSYLGRLNTEAFF. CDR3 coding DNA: TGTGCCAGCAGTTACTTGGGACGGCTGAACACTGAAGCTTTCTTT.

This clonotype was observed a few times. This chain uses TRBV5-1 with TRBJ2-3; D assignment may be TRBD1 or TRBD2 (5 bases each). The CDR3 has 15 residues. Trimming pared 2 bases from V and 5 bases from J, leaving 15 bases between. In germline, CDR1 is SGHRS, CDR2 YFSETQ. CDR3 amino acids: CASSFGDPIRDTQYF. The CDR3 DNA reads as TGCGCCAGCAGCTTCGGGGACCCGATAAGAGATACGCAGTATTTT.

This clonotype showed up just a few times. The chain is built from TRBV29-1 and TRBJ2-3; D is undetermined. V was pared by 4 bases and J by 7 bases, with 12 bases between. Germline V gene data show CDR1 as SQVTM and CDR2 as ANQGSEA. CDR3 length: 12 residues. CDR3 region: CSVVQLGYTQYF. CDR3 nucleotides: TGCAGCGTTGTTCAGCTAGGTTATACGCAGTATTTT.

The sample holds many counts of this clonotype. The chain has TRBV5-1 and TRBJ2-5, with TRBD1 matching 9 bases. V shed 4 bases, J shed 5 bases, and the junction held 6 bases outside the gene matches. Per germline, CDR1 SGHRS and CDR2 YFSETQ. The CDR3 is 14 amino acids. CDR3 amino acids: CASSDTGGVETQYF. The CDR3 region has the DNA TGCGCCAGCAGCGACACAGGGGGCGTTGAGACCCAGTACTTC.

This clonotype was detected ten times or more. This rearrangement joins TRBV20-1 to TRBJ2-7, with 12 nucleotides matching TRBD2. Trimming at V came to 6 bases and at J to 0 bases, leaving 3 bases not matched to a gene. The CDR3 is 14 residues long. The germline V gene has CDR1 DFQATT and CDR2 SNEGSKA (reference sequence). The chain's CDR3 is CSATSGGYSYEQYF. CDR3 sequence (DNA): TGCAGTGCAACTAGCGGGGGGTACTCCTACGAGCAGTACTTC.